A selection of T cell receptor beta chains follows, all from one sample in a study of CD8 T cells in Susac syndrome. One entry per CDR3 protein, called by TCRdb with MiXCR from the immunoSEQ multiplex PCR reads. The sample lists about 100,000 distinct CDR3 sequences, 95% occurring once. Source material: CD8+ T cells from PBMCs. These receptors were taken from a human donor with Susac syndrome. Both conserved end residues are part of each CDR3. Fields, in order: CDR3 protein, CDR3 DNA, J gene, D gene, V gene, clone size. A D gene is named only where the DNA matches it firmly. A row's size may be missing; if present it is once, few, many or a size class.

CDR3: CASSLVGSHNEQFF; DNA: TGTGCCAGCAGCTTAGTGGGCAGCCACAATGAGCAGTTCTTC; J: TRBJ2-1; D: .; V: TRBV7-3; size: .
CDR3: CSVEVGLYEQYF; DNA: TGCAGCGTTGAGGTCGGTCTTTACGAGCAGTACTTC; J: TRBJ2-7; D: .; V: TRBV29-1; size: .
CDR3: CASSWVGDSYNEQFF; DNA: TGCGCCAGCAGCTGGGTCGGGGACTCCTACAATGAGCAGTTCTTC; J: TRBJ2-1; D: .; V: TRBV5-1; size: .
CDR3: CATSLRGGDGYTF; DNA: TGTGCCACCTCCCTTCGTGGGGGCGATGGCTACACCTTC; J: TRBJ1-2; D: .; V: TRBV25-1; size: .
CDR3: CSARPQGGMGQPQHF; DNA: TGCAGTGCTAGACCTCAAGGGGGCATGGGTCAGCCCCAGCATTTT; J: TRBJ1-5; D: TRBD1; V: TRBV20-1; size: .
CDR3: CASSPDPSVEYF; DNA: TGTGCCAGCTCTCCGGACCCTAGCGTAGAGTACTTC; J: TRBJ2-7; D: .; V: TRBV18; size: once
CDR3: CASSDPTGYEQYF; DNA: TGCGCCAGCAGCGACCCAACAGGCTACGAGCAGTACTTC; J: TRBJ2-7; D: .; V: TRBV4-1; size: .
CDR3: CASSPGTSGASYEQYF; DNA: TGTGCCAGCAGTCCCGGGACTAGCGGGGCCTCCTACGAGCAGTACTTC; J: TRBJ2-7; D: TRBD2; V: TRBV6-1; size: .
CDR3: CASSLPTDRFYEQYF; DNA: TGTGCCAGCAGCCTCCCAACGGACAGGTTTTACGAGCAGTACTTC; J: TRBJ2-7; D: TRBD1; V: TRBV3-1; size: .
CDR3: CSASGGDGELFF; DNA: TGCAGTGCTAGCGGGGGCGACGGGGAGCTGTTTTTT; J: TRBJ2-2; D: .; V: TRBV20-1; size: .
CDR3: CASSPGTGTYEQYF; DNA: TGTGCCAGCAGCCCCGGGACAGGGACCTACGAGCAGTACTTC; J: TRBJ2-7; D: TRBD1; V: TRBV14; size: few
CDR3: CASSHLTGMNTEAFF; DNA: TGTGCCAGCAGCCATTTAACAGGGATGAACACTGAAGCTTTCTTT; J: TRBJ1-1; D: .; V: TRBV3-1; size: .
CDR3: CSAREDRVSLSYEQYF; DNA: TGCAGTGCTAGAGAAGACAGGGTGTCCCTGTCCTACGAGCAGTACTTC; J: TRBJ2-7; D: TRBD1; V: TRBV20-1; size: .
CDR3: CASRYNEQFF; DNA: TGTGCCAGCAGGTACAATGAGCAGTTCTTC; J: TRBJ2-1; D: .; V: TRBV2; size: .
CDR3: CSVVTGEGTEAFF; DNA: TGCAGCGTTGTGACAGGGGAGGGCACTGAAGCTTTCTTT; J: TRBJ1-1; D: TRBD1; V: TRBV29-1; size: once
CDR3: CATSRKGTSGLRVETQYF; DNA: TGTGCCACCAGCAGGAAGGGGACTAGCGGTTTGCGGGTAGAGACCCAGTACTTC; J: TRBJ2-5; D: TRBD2; V: TRBV15; size: .
CDR3: CASRSVEGRYPQHF; DNA: TGTGCCAGCAGATCGGTCGAGGGGCGGTATCCCCAGCATTTT; J: TRBJ1-5; D: .; V: TRBV2; size: .
CDR3: CASSSGAGKETQYF; DNA: TGTGCCAGCAGCTCGGGGGCAGGGAAAGAGACCCAGTACTTC; J: TRBJ2-5; D: .; V: TRBV11-2; size: .
CDR3: CSAYREGRTFF; DNA: TGCAGTGCTTACAGGGAGGGTAGAACTTTCTTT; J: TRBJ1-1; D: .; V: TRBV20-1; size: .
CDR3: CASSLFTSGYNEQFF; DNA: TGTGCCAGCAGCTTATTTACTAGCGGATACAATGAGCAGTTCTTC; J: TRBJ2-1; D: TRBD2; V: TRBV11-2; size: .
CDR3: CARGKANYGYTF; DNA: TGTGCCAGGGGAAAGGCTAACTATGGCTACACCTTC; J: TRBJ1-2; D: .; V: TRBV6-4; size: .
CDR3: CASSTTSGSFEQYF; DNA: TGTGCCAGCAGCACGACTAGCGGGTCCTTCGAGCAGTACTTC; J: TRBJ2-7; D: TRBD2; V: TRBV6-5; size: .
CDR3: CASSPGTSYEQYF; DNA: TGTGCCAGCAGCCCCGGGACGTCCTACGAGCAGTACTTC; J: TRBJ2-7; D: .; V: TRBV7-9; size: few
CDR3: CASSVGYQGDGYTF; DNA: TGTGCCAGCAGCGTAGGGTATCAGGGGGATGGCTACACCTTC; J: TRBJ1-2; D: TRBD1; V: TRBV9; size: .
CDR3: CASSLGNQDEQYF; DNA: TGTGCCAGCAGCTTAGGGAATCAGGACGAGCAGTACTTC; J: TRBJ2-7; D: .; V: TRBV7-8; size: .
CDR3: CASSSLPNEQFF; DNA: TGTGCCAGCAGCTCTCTACCGAATGAGCAGTTCTTC; J: TRBJ2-1; D: .; V: TRBV5-6; size: .
CDR3: CSVPVEGTLYEQYF; DNA: TGCAGCGTTCCCGTGGAGGGAACCCTCTACGAGCAGTACTTC; J: TRBJ2-7; D: .; V: TRBV29-1; size: .
CDR3: CSARGLAGAPTDTQYF; DNA: TGCAGTGCTAGGGGACTAGCGGGAGCCCCCACAGATACGCAGTATTTT; J: TRBJ2-3; D: TRBD2; V: TRBV20-1; size: .
CDR3: CASSPRGKLDYEQYF; DNA: TGCGCCAGCAGCCCCCGGGGGAAGCTCGACTACGAGCAGTACTTC; J: TRBJ2-7; D: .; V: TRBV4-1; size: once
CDR3: CASSQQGSLTDTQYF; DNA: TGTGCCAGCAGTCAACAGGGGAGTTTAACAGATACGCAGTATTTT; J: TRBJ2-3; D: TRBD1; V: TRBV12-3/TRBV12-4; size: .
CDR3: CASSLGVGGARNEQFF; DNA: TGTGCCAGCAGCTTAGGAGTCGGGGGAGCCAGAAATGAGCAGTTCTTC; J: TRBJ2-1; D: .; V: TRBV7-9; size: .
CDR3: CASSGTSSVGELFF; DNA: TGTGCCAGCAGCGGGACTAGTTCGGTGGGGGAGCTGTTTTTT; J: TRBJ2-2; D: TRBD2; V: TRBV12-3/TRBV12-4; size: .
CDR3: CASCRARAYEQYF; DNA: TGCGCCAGCTGCAGGGCGAGAGCCTACGAGCAGTACTTC; J: TRBJ2-7; D: .; V: TRBV10-2; size: .
CDR3: CASSLLRTGLYEQYF; DNA: TGTGCCAGCAGCTTGTTGCGGACAGGGCTCTACGAGCAGTACTTC; J: TRBJ2-7; D: TRBD1; V: TRBV5-6; size: .
CDR3: CASRGHRENQETQYF; DNA: TGTGCCAGCCGGGGCCACCGGGAAAACCAAGAGACCCAGTACTTC; J: TRBJ2-5; D: .; V: TRBV2; size: .
CDR3: CASSSGTGWKTQYF; DNA: TGTGCCAGCAGCTCCGGGACAGGGTGGAAGACCCAGTACTTC; J: TRBJ2-5; D: TRBD1; V: TRBV5-4; size: few
CDR3: CASSQEGLAGVYEQFF; DNA: TGCGCCAGCAGCCAAGAAGGACTAGCGGGAGTCTATGAGCAGTTCTTC; J: TRBJ2-1; D: TRBD2; V: TRBV4-1; size: .
CDR3: CSARDLSGRAYEQYF; DNA: TGCAGTGCTAGAGATCTTAGCGGGAGGGCCTACGAGCAGTACTTC; J: TRBJ2-7; D: TRBD2; V: TRBV20-1; size: .
CDR3: CATRTGNQPQHF; DNA: TGTGCCACCCGGACAGGCAATCAGCCCCAGCATTTT; J: TRBJ1-5; D: .; V: TRBV19; size: .
CDR3: CASSLRTDTDTQYF; DNA: TGTGCCAGCAGCCTCAGGACAGACACAGATACGCAGTATTTT; J: TRBJ2-3; D: .; V: TRBV9; size: .
CDR3: CASSDRDTGELFF; DNA: TGTGCCAGCAGTGACAGGGACACCGGGGAGCTGTTTTTT; J: TRBJ2-2; D: .; V: TRBV25-1; size: .